Listed below are T cell receptor beta chains from one sample, sequenced in a study of identifying expanded T cells in peripheral blood. Some clones are missing from TCRdb's copy, which holds only in-frame ones; the method was immunoSEQ multiplex PCR. This table has about 100,000 clones, roughly 89% appearing once. Sequenced: blood. The receptors derive from a person aged 18-69 years in good health. Each CDR3 is given without its conserved first and last residue.

TRBV7-2	12	ASSFGTGQETQY
TRBV5-1	15	ASSLLTSGGTQETQY
TRBV7-9	13	ASSLGLPSTDTQY
TRBV5-1	15	ASSSTHPGQVRWGYT
TRBV27	14	ASSFLTSGGPDTQY
TRBV11-2	13	ASSLGGTALYEQY
TRBV18	13	ASSLQGTVQETQY
TRBV6-5	11	ASARAKYNGYT
TRBV2	12	ASKRDRAAGELF
TRBV5-1	13	ASSSPGGRIYGYT
TRBV5-6	13	ASSLAFQGNTEAF
TRBV6-5	10	ASSPLSREQY
TRBV28	12	ASRIQGGGQPQH
TRBV9	18	ASSVAPSRYRGADTDTQY
TRBV11-2	12	ASSLEGGNSPLH
TRBV27	13	ASRAGSSSGNTIY
TRBV2	12	ASKGGGWGDTQY
TRBV29-1	12	SVEAGTGVYEQY
TRBV7-9	13	ASSFPAGMSGTQY
TRBV6-5	10	ASSSSTDTQY
TRBV7-2	14	ASSYPGTGVYNEQF
TRBV7-8	9	ASSLGDEAF
TRBV7-9	11	ASSLEFDEKLF
TRBV9	13	ASSVAQGPVTGYT
TRBV15	14	ATSPQGFLSNQPQH
TRBV20-1	9	SARGNTEAF
TRBV5-5	17	ASSLFVAGGDWSNQPQH
TRBV2	9	ATSSGDRAF
TRBV13	9	ASSLYYEQY
TRBV18	13	ASKPSGGSTDTQY
TRBV18	14	ASSQETVSGANVLT
TRBV27	8	ASSWEGYT
TRBV30	12	AWSTGQGAYEQY
TRBV11-3	13	ASSLGRTGSYEQY
TRBV5-4	11	ASSLDRRGEQF
TRBV2	11	ASSEAWGPEQF
TRBV27	13	ASSPGGGLDQPQH
TRBV7-2	12	ASSFSRDSYEQY
TRBV4-2	15	ASSHPQETPNTGELF
TRBV28	12	ASSLDGRASEQY
TRBV2	10	ASSGYSYEQY
TRBV6-5	13	ASSYSGSSNQPQH
TRBV18	12	ASSQDRGGYEQY
TRBV7-9	13	ASSPPSGKLYEQY
TRBV28	9	ATGLPYEQY
TRBV5-4	12	ASSPKDGNSPLH
TRBV18	14	ASSPPLSGGGNEQF
TRBV27	11	ASSLKYNYGYT
TRBV5-1	13	ASSLGGTTYNEQF
TRBV7-9	13	ASSLPTGTHNEQF
TRBV7-2	12	ASSARGFNYGYT
TRBV7-8	17	ASSLARLAGGWSYNEQF
TRBV29-1	10	SASTGNYGYT
TRBV7-2	14	ASSFVGTGNNQPQH
TRBV6-1	9	ASRSPYEQY
TRBV29-1	8	SAVEVEQY
TRBV28	12	LGGGTFHPDTQY
TRBV28	9	ASSLNREAF
TRBV30	9	AWSSVDTIY